A single sample is the source of the 18 T cell receptor beta chains below, sequenced in a study of T cells in Graves' hyperthyroidism and ophthalmopathy. The TCR beta CDR3 regions underwent amplification using RNA transcripts as the source. First-round RT-PCR targeting the TCR CDR3 was performed with the HTBI primer set. MiXCR was run by TCRdb on the multiplex PCR reads, yielding one entry per CDR3 protein. The repertoire holds hundreds of thousands of distinct CDR3 sequences, with roughly 15% as singletons. The sequenced sample was blood. The origin of the receptors is a woman aged 60-75 years with Graves' ophthalmopathy.

Many counts were recorded for this clonotype. This chain connects TRBV11-2 to TRBJ2-1, with 8 positions matching TRBD2. J gave up 7 bases and V 0 bases, and 8 bases lay outside the gene matches. Germline V lookup: CDR1 SGHAT, CDR2 FQNNGV. This CDR3 spans 16 amino acids. CDR3 loop: CASSLDWREVGNEQFF. The CDR3 coding sequence is TGTGCCAGCAGCTTAGATTGGCGGGAGGTAGGAAATGAGCAGTTCTTC. Full variable domain (missing parts from reference TRBV11-2 and TRBJ2-1): EAGVAQSPRYKIIEKRQSVAFWCNPISGHATLYWYQQILGQGPKLLIQFQNNGVVDDSQLPKDRFSAERLKGVDSTLKIQPAKLEDSAVYLCASSLDWREVGNEQFFGPGTRLTVL.

J is TRBJ2-7 and V is TRBV7-9; D is undetermined. Trimming shortened V by 1 base and J by 1 base, and 5 bases separated the two germline ends. Germline V gene sequence: CDR1 SEHNR, CDR2 FQNEAQ (reference sequence). The CDR3 contains 13 residues. CDR3 residues: CASSLDVSYEQYF. Here the CDR3 DNA reads TGTGCCAGCAGCTTAGACGTATCCTACGAGCAGTACTTC. Based on the CDR3 plus reference TRBV7-9 and TRBJ2-7, the full variable domain is DTGVSQNPRHKITKRGQNVTFRCDPISEHNRLYWYRQTLGQGPEFLTYFQNEAQLEKSRLLSDRFSAERPKGSFSTLEIQRTEQGDSAMYLCASSLDVSYEQYFGPGTRLTVT.

In this sample, this clonotype turned up once. The chain carries TRBV3-1 and TRBJ2-7, with TRBD2 identical over 9 bases. This CDR3 is built from 15 residues. The ends lost 4 bases at V and 2 bases at J; junction bases unmatched: 6. Germline V lookup: CDR1 LGHDT, CDR2 YNNKEL (reference sequence). CDR3 nucleotides: TGTGCCAGCAGCCTCGCGACTAGCGGACCCTACGAGCAGTACTTC. This sequence encodes CASSLATSGPYEQYF.

The rearrangement joins TRBV9 to TRBJ2-3, with TRBD2 matching over 11 bases. CDR1 is SGDLS and CDR2 is YYNGEE in the germline V gene. This CDR3 contains 18 residues. The V and J ends lost 1 base and 6 bases, in that order; junction bases with no gene match: 13. CDR3 sequence: CASSVQSGTSGGGDTQYF. CDR3 nucleotides: TGTGCCAGCAGCGTACAATCCGGGACTAGCGGCGGGGGGGATACGCAGTATTTT.

The sample holds many counts of this clonotype. This sequence joins TRBV5-1 and TRBJ2-1; unclear D gene. Germline CDR1 reads SGHRS; CDR2 reads YFSETQ. V dropped 3 bases and J dropped 0 bases, with 13 bases sitting between them. This CDR3 region has 16 residues. CDR3 DNA sequence: TGCGCCAGCAGCTATCAGTCACTGAGCTCCTACAATGAGCAGTTCTTC. Amino acid sequence: CASSYQSLSSYNEQFF.

This clonotype has a count of ten or more. The rearrangement uses TRBV3-1 and TRBJ2-3, with 9 bases identical to TRBD1. CDR1 LGHDT and CDR2 YNNKEL come from the germline V gene (reference sequence). Trimming removed 3 bases from V and 3 bases from J; junction bases left unmatched: 13. The CDR3 spans 18 residues. DNA of the CDR3: TGTGCCAGCAGCCACTCCCCGAAACAGGGGGCTCTTACAGATACGCAGTATTTT. As protein: CASSHSPKQGALTDTQYF.

This clonotype was detected a few times. The V and J genes are TRBV7-9 and TRBJ2-4; TRBD2 is a possible D gene (5 bases). Trimming removed 3 bases from V and 8 bases from J, with 14 bases in between. CDR1 SEHNR and CDR2 FQNEAQ come from the germline V gene (reference sequence). The CDR3 has 14 amino acids. The CDR3 loop reads CASSLYREWDIQYF. In DNA, the CDR3 is TGTGCCAGCAGCTTGTATAGGGAGTGGGACATTCAGTACTTC. Filled out from reference TRBV7-9 and TRBJ2-4, the complete variable domain reads DTGVSQNPRHKITKRGQNVTFRCDPISEHNRLYWYRQTLGQGPEFLTYFQNEAQLEKSRLLSDRFSAERPKGSFSTLEIQRTEQGDSAMYLCASSLYREWDIQYFGAGTRLSVL.

This clonotype has at least ten counts. The V and J genes are TRBV20-1 and TRBJ2-1, with TRBD2 matching 11 bases. From germline, CDR1 is DFQATT and CDR2 SNEGSKA (reference sequence). The trim removed 4 bases at V and 7 bases at J, leaving 6 bases unmatched. CDR3 size: 14 residues. Here the CDR3 reads CSATLAGGRNEQFF. CDR3 in DNA: TGCAGTGCTACCTTAGCGGGAGGGCGGAATGAGCAGTTCTTC.

The V and J genes are TRBV9 and TRBJ2-1; 11 bases match TRBD2. Germline CDR1 reads SGDLS; CDR2 reads YYNGEE. Trimming cost V 3 bases and J 9 bases; bases outside gene matches: 8. The CDR3 length is 15 residues. The CDR3 loop is CASSARLAGLSEQFF. The CDR3 nucleotides are TGTGCCAGCAGCGCCCGACTAGCGGGATTAAGTGAGCAGTTCTTC.

This clonotype was seen many times. The chain links TRBV29-1 to TRBJ1-1, with D uncertain. The germline CDR1 and CDR2 sequences are SQVTM and ANQGSEA. The CDR3 extends over 13 amino acids. Trimming stripped 3 bases from V and 5 bases from J, with 13 bases between. CDR3 in amino acids: CSVELGMGTEAFF. CDR3 bases: TGCAGCGTTGAGCTGGGCATGGGAACTGAAGCTTTCTTT.

The J gene is TRBJ2-3, the V gene TRBV27; D may be TRBD2 (6 bases). The ends were cut back, 3 bases at V and 10 bases at J, with 8 bases in the middle. The CDR3 consists of 11 residues. In germline, CDR1 is MNHEY, CDR2 SMNVEV (reference sequence). The CDR3 reads CASSLGGPQYF. The CDR3 nucleotides are TGTGCCAGCAGTTTGGGGGGTCCGCAGTATTTT.

In its sample, this clonotype was seen many times. Here the CDR3 reads CASSPLGTTSGSYNEQFF. CDR3 DNA: TGTGCCAGCAGCCCACTCGGCACGACTAGCGGTTCTTACAATGAGCAGTTCTTC. This sequence joins TRBV7-9 and TRBJ2-1; 9 bases agree with TRBD2. V dropped 5 bases and J dropped 4; count of bases not matched to a gene: 15. The CDR3 sequence is 18 residues long. Looked up from germline, CDR1 is SEHNR and CDR2 is FQNEAQ (reference sequence).

In its sample, this clonotype was seen many times. The chain has TRBV11-2 and TRBJ2-3; D is undetermined. This CDR3 has 16 residues. Trimming left V 1 base short and J 2 bases short, with 13 bases between. Per the germline V gene, CDR1 is SGHAT and CDR2 is FQNNGV. In nucleotides, the CDR3 is TGTGCCAGCAGCTTAGTGGGTGGAACCCCCACAGATACGCAGTATTTT. Translating it yields CASSLVGGTPTDTQYF. The whole variable domain, filled in from reference TRBV11-2 and TRBJ2-3, reads EAGVAQSPRYKIIEKRQSVAFWCNPISGHATLYWYQQILGQGPKLLIQFQNNGVVDDSQLPKDRFSAERLKGVDSTLKIQPAKLEDSAVYLCASSLVGGTPTDTQYFGPGTRLTVL.

In this sample, this clonotype turned up many times. V usage is TRBV6-2 or TRBV6-3 and J usage is TRBJ2-5; 9 bases agree with TRBD2. The CDR3 contains 18 residues. CDR1 is MNHEY and CDR2 is SVGEGT in the germline V gene. Trimming at V came to 4 bases and at J to 5 bases, leaving 17 bases not matched to a gene. The CDR3 sequence is CASSFLQTGTSNRETQYF. For the CDR3, the DNA is TGTGCCAGCAGTTTCCTCCAAACCGGGACTAGCAACCGGGAGACCCAGTACTTC.

A remark on this clonotype: This could be a read error, since a much larger clone is one nucleotide away. This chain connects TRBV29-1 to TRBJ2-3; TRBD1 might be the D (6 bases). The CDR3 has 12 residues. The V end was cut by 1 base, the J end by 8 bases, with 10 bases between. Germline V gene data show CDR1 as SQVTM and CDR2 as ANQGSEA. The CDR3 spells CSVEAGAGTQYF. The CDR3, as DNA: TGCAGCGTTGAAGCAGGGGCAGGTACGCAGTATTTT.

This clonotype came up many times. The chain has TRBV4-1 and TRBJ2-7; possible D gene TRBD1, 5 bases. V gave up 1 base and J gave up 2 bases, with 6 bases separating them. The germline CDR1 and CDR2 sequences are MGHRA and YSYEKL. The CDR3 has 13 amino acids. CDR3 region: CASSQGQTYEQYF. The DNA of the CDR3 is TGCGCCAGCAGCCAAGGACAGACCTACGAGCAGTACTTC.

The V gene is TRBV6-2 or TRBV6-3, the J gene TRBJ2-3; no definite D call. Per germline, CDR1 MNHEY and CDR2 SVGEGT. There are 13 residues in the CDR3. V was pared by 0 bases and J by 6 bases, with 7 bases between. The CDR3 reads CASSYSAFDTQYF. The DNA of the CDR3 is TGTGCCAGCAGTTACTCGGCTTTTGATACGCAGTATTTT.

This clonotype was detected many times. CDR3 amino acids: CLAGREDTQYF. CDR3 DNA sequence: TGTCTGGCAGGGAGGGAGGATACGCAGTATTTT. V and J are TRBV28 and TRBJ2-3, with 7 bases identical to TRBD2. The CDR3 consists of 11 residues. Germline values: CDR1 MDHEN, CDR2 SYDVKM.